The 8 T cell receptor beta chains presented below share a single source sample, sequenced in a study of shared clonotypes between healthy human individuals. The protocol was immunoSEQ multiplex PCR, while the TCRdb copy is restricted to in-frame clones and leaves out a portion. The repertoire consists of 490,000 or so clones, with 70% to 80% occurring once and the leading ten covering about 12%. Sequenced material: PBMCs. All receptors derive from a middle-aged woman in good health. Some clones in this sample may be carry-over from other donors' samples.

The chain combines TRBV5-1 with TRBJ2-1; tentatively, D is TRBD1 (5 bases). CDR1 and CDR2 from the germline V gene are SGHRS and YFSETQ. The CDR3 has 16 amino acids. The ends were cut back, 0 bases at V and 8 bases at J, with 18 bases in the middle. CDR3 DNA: TGCGCCAGCAGCTTGGAGGCTAGGGCAGGGATCGATGAGCAGTTCTTC. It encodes CASSLEARAGIDEQFF.

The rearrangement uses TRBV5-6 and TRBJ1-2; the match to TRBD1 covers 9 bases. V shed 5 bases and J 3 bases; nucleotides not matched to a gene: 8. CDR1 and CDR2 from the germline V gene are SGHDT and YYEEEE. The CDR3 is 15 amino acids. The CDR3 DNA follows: TGTGCCAGCAGTCCCGGGACAGGGCCCTACTATGGCTACACCTTC. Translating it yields CASSPGTGPYYGYTF. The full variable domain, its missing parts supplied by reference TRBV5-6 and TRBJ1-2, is DAGVTQSPTHLIKTRGQQVTLRCSPKSGHDTVSWYQQALGQGPQFIFQYYEEEERQRGNFPDRFSGHQFPNYSSELNVNALLLGDSALYLCASSPGTGPYYGYTFGSGTRLTVV.

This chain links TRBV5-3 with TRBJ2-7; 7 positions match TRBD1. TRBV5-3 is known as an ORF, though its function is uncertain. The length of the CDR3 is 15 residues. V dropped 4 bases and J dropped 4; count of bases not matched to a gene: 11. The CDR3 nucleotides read TGTGCCAGAAGCGGAACAGGGGAAAGAACTTACGAGCAGTACTTC. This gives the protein CARSGTGERTYEQYF.

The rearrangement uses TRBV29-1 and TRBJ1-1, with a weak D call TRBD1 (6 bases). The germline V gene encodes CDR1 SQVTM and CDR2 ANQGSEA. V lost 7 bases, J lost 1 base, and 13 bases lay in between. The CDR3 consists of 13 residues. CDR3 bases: TGCAGCGGGGCGGGACACCAGAACACTGAAGCTTTCTTT. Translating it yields CSGAGHQNTEAFF.

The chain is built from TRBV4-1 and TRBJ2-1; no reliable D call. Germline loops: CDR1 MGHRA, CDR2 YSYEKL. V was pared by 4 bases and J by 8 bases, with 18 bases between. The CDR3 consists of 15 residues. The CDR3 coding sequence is TGCGCCAGCAGCCTTGAGTTCCGGATGGCCGATGAGCAGTTCTTC. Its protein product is CASSLEFRMADEQFF.

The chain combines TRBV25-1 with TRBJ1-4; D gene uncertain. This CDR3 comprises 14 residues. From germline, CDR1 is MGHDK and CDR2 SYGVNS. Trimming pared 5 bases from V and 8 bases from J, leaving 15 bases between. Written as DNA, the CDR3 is TGTGCCAGCAGTCCGACCTCCCGGGGAGAAAAACTGTTTTTT. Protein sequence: CASSPTSRGEKLFF.

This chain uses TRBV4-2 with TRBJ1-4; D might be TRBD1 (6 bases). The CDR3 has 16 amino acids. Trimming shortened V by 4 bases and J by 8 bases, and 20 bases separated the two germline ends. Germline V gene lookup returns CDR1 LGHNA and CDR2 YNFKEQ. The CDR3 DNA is TGTGCCAGCAGCCCGTTGGGGGCAGGGCGGGACGAAAAACTGTTTTTT. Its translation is CASSPLGAGRDEKLFF.

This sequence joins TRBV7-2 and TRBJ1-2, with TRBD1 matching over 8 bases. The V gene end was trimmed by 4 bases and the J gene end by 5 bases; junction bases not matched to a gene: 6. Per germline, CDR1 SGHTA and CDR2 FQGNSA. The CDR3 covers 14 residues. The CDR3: CASSWGTGRYGYTF. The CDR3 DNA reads TGTGCCAGCAGCTGGGGGACAGGAAGATATGGCTACACCTTC.